This T cell receptor beta chain was profiled in a study of CD8+CD57+ T cells in acquired aplastic anemia. As for the study in general: Isolated CD4+ and CD8+ cells, once sorted, yielded DNA averaging around 3.3 ug. The average read count for CD4+ cells in healthy donors was 8.5 million to 12 million. Overall study results and limits: Patients and controls shared 25 to 35 CD8+ CDR3 sequences, highly expressed in patients. Between the patient and control groups, CD8+ Simpson's diversity did not differ significantly.

About this clonotype itself: Its antigen remains unidentified. Given a much more abundant clone one base away, this may be a read error. In this CDR3 the conserved last residue, phenylalanine or tryptophan, is missing, so a read error is likely.

Trimming left V 3 bases short and J 8 bases short, with 11 bases between. Germline V gene data show CDR1 as SGDLS and CDR2 as YYNGEE. The CDR3 has 13 amino acids. For CDR3 and TCR beta VDJ profiling, genomic DNA was the template used. TCRdb itself ran the reads through MiXCR, one entry per CDR3 protein. This sample has 80,000 or so distinct CDR3 sequences, with 40% to 55% found just once. Sequencing was performed on sorted CD4+, CD8+, or CD8+CD57+ T cells (not recorded which) from PBMCs. The chain joins TRBV9 to TRBJ1-4; no clear D. This TCR was recovered from a human donor in good health, serving as a control. CDR3 in amino acids: CASSAEDKEKLFL. In DNA, the CDR3 is TGTGCCAGCAGCGCGGAGGATAAGGAAAAACTGTTTCTT.